The clone carrying this T cell receptor beta chain was counted at least ten times. Its antigen is undetermined. Unique molecular identifiers featured in how the TCRbeta library was prepared. TCRdb redid the calling of the PCR reads with MiXCR, one entry per CDR3 protein. The repertoire holds about 230,000 distinct CDR3 sequences, with roughly a tenth as singletons. This record belongs to a study of T-cell reconstitution after alpha-beta-depleted transplantation in children. General study points: As was reported, about two months after transplant, alpha-beta T cells came from several hundred expanded graft clones. At day 60, the high TCRbeta diversity found in some patients originated from recipient T cells and thymic progenitors that had survived. T-cell counts and diversity at one year post-transplant came mainly from newly produced T cells.

V gave up 4 bases and J gave up 0 bases; unmatched junction bases: 4. CDR1 is SGHRS and CDR2 is YFSETQ in the germline V gene. This CDR3 has 15 residues. This TCR was recovered from a child younger than two with acute myeloid leukemia, due to receive a stem cell transplant. This chain uses TRBV5-1 with TRBJ2-5, with 9 bases matching TRBD1. The sequencing used PBMCs, collected before TCRalphabeta/CD19-depleted stem cell transplant. The CDR3 sequence: CASSTGTGYQETQYF. The DNA for the CDR3 is TGCGCCAGCAGCACCGGGACAGGGTACCAAGAGACCCAGTACTTC.